This T cell receptor beta chain emerged from a study of cytomegalovirus exposure and HLA in healthy donors. The table came from immunoSEQ multiplex PCR; TCRdb's copy has only in-frame clones and leaves some out. The sample has under 250,000 clones, around 86% seen once. Whole-study findings and limits: Cytomegalovirus-associated TCR beta chains were listed, numbering roughly 150.

Details on this clone: Its antigen is not identified.

V shed 5 bases and J 2 bases; nucleotides not matched to a gene: 5. The CDR3 extends over 15 amino acids. Germline CDR1 and CDR2: MNHEY and SMNVEV (reference sequence). The specimen sequenced was PBMCs. The TCR originated in a woman younger than 35 in good health and CMV-seropositive. The chain recombines TRBV27 with TRBJ2-7; 11 nucleotides agree with TRBD2. In DNA, the CDR3 is TGTGCCAGCAGTCCTGTAGCGGGAGGGGCCTACGAGCAGTACTTC. Translated, it gives CASSPVAGGAYEQYF.